What follows are 13 T cell receptor beta chains derived from one specimen sequenced in a study of beta chain features in type 1 diabetes. The investigators reverse transcribed all of the isolated RNA, so they sequenced expressed TCRB transcripts. Generated by immunoSEQ multiplex PCR, the TCRdb table keeps only in-frame clones and is missing some. The data show 350,000 to 400,000 clones, with around 15% seen just once and roughly 0.017% held by the top ten. Sequenced sample: naive CD4+ T cells from blood. Receptors were obtained from a woman between 18 and 30 years old in good health.

This chain joins TRBV5-1 and TRBJ1-2; 7 nucleotides agree with TRBD1. This CDR3 is 13 amino acids long. Losses at the gene ends were 5 bases for V and 7 bases for J; bases not matched to a gene: 8. Germline CDR1 SGHRS, CDR2 YFSETQ. CDR3 region: CASRLQGSSGYTF. DNA for the CDR3: TGCGCCAGCAGACTACAGGGGAGTAGTGGCTACACCTTC. The complete variable domain, with remaining parts taken from reference TRBV5-1 and TRBJ1-2, reads KAGVTQTPRYLIKTRGQQVTLSCSPISGHRSVSWYQQTPGQGLQFLFEYFSETQRNKGNFPGRFSGRQFSNSRSEMNVSTLELGDSALYLCASRLQGSSGYTFGSGTRLTVV.

Regarding this clone: The sample holds other DNA sequences that translate to the same CDR3. The chain couples TRBV28 to TRBJ2-7; D gene uncertain. CDR1 is MDHEN and CDR2 is SYDVKM in the germline V gene. The CDR3 is 11 residues long. Trimming removed 1 base from V and 7 bases from J, with 5 bases in between. The CDR3 protein is CASSLSREQYF. The CDR3 DNA reads as TGTGCCAGCAGTTTATCGCGAGAGCAGTACTTC.

This chain connects TRBV7-2 to TRBJ1-2; D remains ambiguous. Trimming cost V 4 bases and J 2 bases, with 11 bases left between them. CDR3 size: 14 residues. Germline V gives CDR1 SGHTA, CDR2 FQGNSA. The CDR3 region has the DNA TGTGCCAGCAGCTCAGCTACCCGGAACTATGGCTACACCTTC. Translated: CASSSATRNYGYTF.

The rearrangement joins TRBV9 to TRBJ2-2, with D possibly TRBD1 on 6 matching bases. The CDR3 consists of 13 residues. V lost 0 bases to trimming and J lost 6 bases, with 6 bases between them. Germline V CDR1 and CDR2: SGDLS, YYNGEE. Here the CDR3 DNA reads TGTGCCAGCAGCGTAGAGGGGGCCGGGGAGCTGTTTTTT. It yields the protein CASSVEGAGELFF.

This chain connects TRBV9 to TRBJ2-3, with TRBD2 matching over 7 bases. Trimming at V came to 1 base and at J to 0 bases, leaving 8 bases not matched to a gene. CDR3 size: 17 residues. CDR1 SGDLS and CDR2 YYNGEE come from the germline V gene. The CDR3 DNA reads as TGTGCCAGCAGCGTAATGGGAGGGCTCGGGAGCACAGATACGCAGTATTTT. Its translation is CASSVMGGLGSTDTQYF.

This clone was observed a few times. The J gene is TRBJ1-1, the V gene TRBV27; possibly TRBD1 for D (6 bases). V dropped 5 bases and J dropped 0 bases, with 22 bases sitting between them. The CDR3 is 18 amino acids. Germline-derived CDR1 and CDR2 are MNHEY and SMNVEV (reference sequence). CDR3 coding DNA: TGTGCCAGCAGTCTCAGGGAGACAGGCCGGATTATGAACACTGAAGCTTTCTTT. Translating gives CASSLRETGRIMNTEAFF.

J is TRBJ1-2 and V is TRBV30; possible D gene TRBD1, 6 bases. The V gene lost 3 bases and the J gene lost 8 bases, with 16 bases spanning the gap. This CDR3 region has 13 residues. Germline V gene data show CDR1 as GTSNPN and CDR2 as SVGIG (reference sequence). This chain's CDR3 is CAWRKQGLGGYTF. The CDR3 bases are TGTGCCTGGAGGAAACAGGGCCTCGGGGGCTACACCTTC.

With regard to this clone: The junction departs from the called germline gene at one end, perhaps through a read error. V is TRBV5-4 and J is TRBJ1-1, with D perhaps TRBD1 (6 bases). The germline gives CDR1 SGHNT, CDR2 YYREEE (reference sequence). The CDR3 sequence is 13 residues long. DNA of the CDR3: TGTGCCAGCAGCACCCAGGGGAACGCTGAAGCTTTCTTT. It specifies CASSTQGNAEAFF. The variable domain in full, completed from reference TRBV5-4 and TRBJ1-1, reads ETGVTQSPTHLIKTRGQQVTLRCSSQSGHNTVSWYQQALGQGPQFIFQYYREEENGRGNFPPRFSGLQFPNYSSELNVNALELDDSALYLCASSTQGNAEAFFGQGTRLTVV.

This clone was observed a few times. The rearrangement joins TRBV27 to TRBJ2-7, with 12 bases aligning to TRBD2. Germline V gene sequence: CDR1 MNHEY, CDR2 SMNVEV (reference sequence). The CDR3 is 15 residues long. V gave up 6 bases and J gave up 6 bases; unmatched junction bases: 9. This CDR3 is CASSSSSGRAFEQYF. CDR3 nucleotides: TGTGCCAGCAGCTCCTCTAGCGGGAGGGCCTTCGAGCAGTACTTC.

This clone was found a few times. The chain carries TRBV7-9 and TRBJ2-7, with 8 nucleotides matching TRBD1. The germline V gene encodes CDR1 SEHNR and CDR2 FQNEAQ (reference sequence). J was trimmed by 4 bases and V by 6 bases; bases with no gene match: 5. The CDR3 totals 13 residues. The CDR3 loop is CASSGTGIYEQYF. Here the CDR3 DNA reads TGTGCCAGCAGTGGGACAGGCATATACGAGCAGTACTTC. Full variable domain (missing parts from reference TRBV7-9 and TRBJ2-7): DTGVSQNPRHKITKRGQNVTFRCDPISEHNRLYWYRQTLGQGPEFLTYFQNEAQLEKSRLLSDRFSAERPKGSFSTLEIQRTEQGDSAMYLCASSGTGIYEQYFGPGTRLTVT.

This rearrangement joins TRBV5-6 to TRBJ2-5; D is possibly TRBD1 (6 bases). V was pared by 2 bases and J by 5 bases, with 16 bases between. Germline-derived CDR1 and CDR2 are SGHDT and YYEEEE. The CDR3 has 15 amino acids. CDR3 amino acids: CASSLGQQGRETQYF. In nucleotides, the CDR3 is TGTGCCAGCAGCTTAGGACAGCAAGGCCGGGAGACCCAGTACTTC.

This clone was seen a few times. CDR3 sequence reads: CASSGLKNQPQHF. The CDR3 nucleotides are TGTGCCAGCAGCGGACTCAAGAATCAGCCCCAGCATTTT. The chain employs TRBV2 and TRBJ1-5, with D unclear. The length of the CDR3 is 13 residues. Germline values: CDR1 SNHLY, CDR2 FYNNEI. V was shortened by 6 bases and J by 4 bases, with 10 bases between the two germline ends.

This clone was detected a few times. V gene TRBV25-1 combines with J gene TRBJ2-5, with TRBD1 matching over 8 bases. The germline gives CDR1 MGHDK, CDR2 SYGVNS. With V trimmed by 6 bases and J by 5 bases, 11 bases remained unmatched. The CDR3 has 15 residues. The CDR3 protein is CASSSWAGGWETQYF. The CDR3 nucleotides read TGTGCCAGCAGCTCATGGGCAGGGGGCTGGGAGACCCAGTACTTC.